Shown below are 3 T cell receptor beta chains from a single sample sequenced in a study of shared clonotypes between healthy human individuals. The repertoire was sequenced with immunoSEQ multiplex PCR; TCRdb's copy has only in-frame clones and lacks some. Of about 710,000 clones detected, around 70% appear once; the ten largest clones hold roughly 1.8%. Sequencing used memory CD4+ T cells sorted from blood. Subset of the sample: CD45RA-negative fraction. Source of these receptors: a woman in her 30s in good health.

In its sample, this clone was seen a few times. The CDR3 nucleotides are TGTGCCAGCAGTATCCTCCGGGACAGGGTGGAAGGCTACACCTTC. As protein: CASSILRDRVEGYTF. The rearrangement links TRBV27 to TRBJ1-2; TRBD1 aligns across 9 bases. Germline V CDR1 and CDR2: MNHEY, SMNVEV (reference sequence). With 5 bases clipped from V and 8 bases from J, the junction kept 12 bases outside the gene matches. CDR3 size: 15 residues.

This clone showed up just a few times. The rearrangement uses TRBV11-3 and TRBJ2-6, with D perhaps matching TRBD2 (6 bases). The V and J ends lost 2 bases and 0 bases respectively, with 11 bases between them. The CDR3 covers 17 residues. The V gene's germline CDR1 is SGHNT and CDR2 YENEEA. CDR3 region: CASSLRSGLSGANVLTF. Written as DNA, the CDR3 is TGTGCCAGCAGCTTACGATCGGGACTCTCTGGGGCCAACGTCCTGACTTTC. The variable domain in full, completed from reference TRBV11-3 and TRBJ2-6, reads EAGVVQSPRYKIIEKKQPVAFWCNPISGHNTLYWYLQNLGQGPELLIRYENEEAVDDSQLPKDRFSAERLKGVDSTLKIQPAELGDSAVYLCASSLRSGLSGANVLTFGAGSRLTVL.

The chain is built from TRBV15 and TRBJ2-1; D may be TRBD2 (5 bases). Germline V lookup: CDR1 LNHNV, CDR2 YYDKDF (reference sequence). Trimming removed 1 base at V and 2 bases at J, with 9 bases between. The CDR3 has 15 residues. This CDR3 is CATSRGGPTYNEQFF. For the CDR3, the DNA is TGTGCCACCAGCAGAGGCGGGCCCACCTACAATGAGCAGTTCTTC.